This T cell receptor beta chain was profiled in a study of PD-L1 blockade in urothelial cancer. Measured with immunoSEQ multiplex PCR; TCRdb has only the in-frame clones, and not every one. Of 50,000 to 55,000 clones listed, around 79% are singletons. Study observations and caveats: In blood sampled pretreatment, TCR clonality below the median predicted better survival.

Germline V gives CDR1 MDHEN, CDR2 SYDVKM. CDR3 length: 16 residues. V shed 6 bases and J 7 bases; nucleotides not matched to a gene: 13. About this clone: Its target is unknown.

The time point denotes: pretreatment peripheral blood. The chain recombines TRBV28 with TRBJ2-1; TRBD1 aligns across 9 bases. This specimen consisted of PBMCs, obtained around atezolizumab (anti-PD-L1) treatment. The TCR originated in an older man with urothelial cancer. CDR3 bases: TGTGCCAGCAGGGGGGGCACAGGGGGCAAGGAGAATGAGCAGTTCTTC. Its translation: CASRGGTGGKENEQFF.